The 12 T cell receptor beta chains below were found in one sample sequenced in a study of cytomegalovirus exposure and HLA in healthy donors (dated by TCRdb to 2017 to 2019). The library relied on the immunoSEQ multiplex PCR assay. The multiplex PCR relied on a mix of 60 forward primers for TCR Vbeta segments and 13 reverse primers for TCR Jbeta segments. The immuneACCESS repertoire file appears here via TCRdb, limited to in-frame rearrangements. These files lack a portion of the clones; in checked studies, under half of the deficit traces to unresolved V genes, and the cause of the others is not known. For this sample there are under 200,000 clones; around four fifths appear just once. The top ten clones comprise approximately 2.1% of the sample. Sequencing input: PBMCs. These receptors originate from a young woman in good health and CMV-seronegative.

This clone occurred a few times. The chain combines TRBV5-1 with TRBJ1-5; 8 nucleotides agree with TRBD1. This CDR3 contains 15 residues. Germline assignment: CDR1 SGHRS and CDR2 YFSETQ. V was clipped by 7 bases and J by 4 bases; unmatched bases: 10. The CDR3: CASEHDRGGNQPQHF. The CDR3 coding sequence is TGCGCCAGCGAGCACGACAGGGGAGGAAATCAGCCCCAGCATTTT. The full variable domain, completed using reference TRBV5-1 and TRBJ1-5, is KAGVTQTPRYLIKTRGQQVTLSCSPISGHRSVSWYQQTPGQGLQFLFEYFSETQRNKGNFPGRFSGRQFSNSRSEMNVSTLELGDSALYLCASEHDRGGNQPQHFGDGTRLSIL.

The genes are TRBV7-2 and TRBJ2-7, with D possibly being TRBD1 (5 bases). Germline CDR1 reads SGHTA; CDR2 reads FQGNSA. This CDR3 has 16 residues. Trimming shortened V by 1 base and J by 4 bases, and 17 bases separated the two germline ends. The CDR3 sequence is CASSLGPKPGMYEQYF. Here the CDR3 DNA reads TGTGCCAGCAGCTTAGGACCAAAGCCAGGGATGTACGAGCAGTACTTC.

With respect to this clone: The identical CDR3 is also encoded by other nucleotide sequences in the sample. The chain carries TRBV9 and TRBJ1-2, with 11 bases that match TRBD1. The V gene's germline CDR1 is SGDLS and CDR2 YYNGEE. The CDR3 totals 14 residues. Trimming took 4 bases from V and 5 from J; bases not matched to a gene: 4. The CDR3 sequence is CASSPGQGAYGYTF. The CDR3 coding sequence is TGTGCCAGCAGCCCCGGACAGGGGGCTTATGGCTACACCTTC.

This chain joins TRBV11-3 and TRBJ2-7; 8 bases map to TRBD1. Germline-derived CDR1 and CDR2 are SGHNT and YENEEA. The CDR3 consists of 13 residues. V lost 5 bases, J lost 6 bases, and 6 bases stayed unmatched. As DNA, the CDR3 is TGTGCCAGCAGCACCACAGGGGGTACCGAGCAGTACTTC. It is translated as CASSTTGGTEQYF. Complete variable domain (other parts from reference TRBV11-3 and TRBJ2-7): EAGVVQSPRYKIIEKKQPVAFWCNPISGHNTLYWYLQNLGQGPELLIRYENEEAVDDSQLPKDRFSAERLKGVDSTLKIQPAELGDSAVYLCASSTTGGTEQYFGPGTRLTVT.

J is TRBJ2-5 and V is TRBV4-1; tentative D call: TRBD1 (6 bases). The J call could be wrong; TRBJ2-7 is a better fit for the DNA end. CDR1 MGHRA and CDR2 YSYEKL come from the germline V gene. CDR3 size: 14 residues. CDR3 sequence (DNA): TGCGCCAGCAGCCGACAGGCTTCCTCCTACGAGCAGTACTTC. It specifies CASSRQASSYEQYF.

This clone was detected only a few times. This chain joins TRBV15 and TRBJ2-7; unclear D gene. This CDR3 is built from 15 residues. Per germline, CDR1 LNHNV and CDR2 YYDKDF (reference sequence). The V and J ends lost 5 bases and 2 bases respectively, with 16 bases between them. CDR3 bases: TGTGCCACCAGCGCCCGGCGGCTTGAGCCCTACGAGCAGTACTTC. It is translated as CATSARRLEPYEQYF.

The chain links TRBV28 to TRBJ1-2, with 7 bases that match TRBD1. J was trimmed by 2 bases and V by 5 bases; bases with no gene match: 14. The CDR3 contains 17 residues. Germline V gene sequence: CDR1 MDHEN, CDR2 SYDVKM. The CDR3 DNA reads TGTGCCAGCAGTGAGTGGGACAGCCTCTCAATAAACTATGGCTACACCTTC. It encodes CASSEWDSLSINYGYTF.

Sample share makes this clone medium-sized (0.01 to 0.1%). This chain uses TRBV25-1 with TRBJ1-4, with 8 bases matching TRBD1. With V trimmed by 3 bases and J by 4 bases, 7 bases remained unmatched. This CDR3 contains 16 residues. Looked up from germline, CDR1 is MGHDK and CDR2 is SYGVNS. In nucleotides, the CDR3 is TGTGCCAGCAGTGAGCCTCAGGGGGCGGGTAATGAAAAACTGTTTTTT. Protein sequence: CASSEPQGAGNEKLFF.

This clone was seen just once. The chain is built from TRBV7-9 and TRBJ2-1, with 7 nucleotides matching TRBD1. From germline, CDR1 is SEHNR and CDR2 FQNEAQ (reference sequence). The CDR3 sequence is 15 residues long. V lost 2 bases and J lost 3; bases outside the gene matches: 4. The CDR3, as DNA: TGTGCCAGCAGCTTACTGACAGGGCGCTACAATGAGCAGTTCTTC. Translating gives CASSLLTGRYNEQFF.

This chain uses TRBV10-3 with TRBJ1-3, with D perhaps TRBD1 (5 bases). CDR3 length: 15 residues. Germline loops: CDR1 ENHRY, CDR2 SYGVKD. The V and J ends lost 6 bases and 0 bases respectively, with 12 bases between them. The CDR3 DNA sequence: TGTGCCATCAGCCGACAGAGGAGCTCTGGAAACACCATATATTTT. Its protein product is CAISRQRSSGNTIYF.

V gene TRBV9 combines with J gene TRBJ2-7, with TRBD1 matching 7 bases. Germline V gene data show CDR1 as SGDLS and CDR2 as YYNGEE. J lost 0 bases, V lost 5 bases, and 8 bases had no gene match. The CDR3 runs 15 residues. The CDR3 bases are TGTGCCAGCAGTGAGACGGGACAGAACTCCTACGAGCAGTACTTC. Translating it yields CASSETGQNSYEQYF.

The chain is built from TRBV25-1 and TRBJ2-7; D remains unclear. This CDR3 contains 12 residues. In germline, CDR1 is MGHDK, CDR2 SYGVNS. The V end lost 3 bases, the J end lost 3 bases, and 6 bases lay between the germline ends. The CDR3 loop reads CASSDRNYEQYF. CDR3 sequence (DNA): TGTGCCAGCAGTGATAGAAACTACGAGCAGTACTTC.